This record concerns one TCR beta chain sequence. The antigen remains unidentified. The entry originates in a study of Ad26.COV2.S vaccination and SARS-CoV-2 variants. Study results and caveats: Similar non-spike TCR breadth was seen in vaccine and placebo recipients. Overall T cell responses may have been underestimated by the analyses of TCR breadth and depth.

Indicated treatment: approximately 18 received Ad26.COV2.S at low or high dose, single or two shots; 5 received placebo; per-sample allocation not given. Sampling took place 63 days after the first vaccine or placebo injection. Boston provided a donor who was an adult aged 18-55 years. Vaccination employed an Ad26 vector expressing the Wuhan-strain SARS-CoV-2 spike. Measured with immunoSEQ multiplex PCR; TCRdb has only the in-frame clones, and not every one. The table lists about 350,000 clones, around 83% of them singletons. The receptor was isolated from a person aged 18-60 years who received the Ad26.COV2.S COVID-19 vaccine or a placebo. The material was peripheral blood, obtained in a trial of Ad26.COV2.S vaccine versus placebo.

Here the CDR3 reads CSVDGGSSSYEQYF. In DNA form, the CDR3 reads TGCAGCGTTGATGGGGGCTCGAGCTCCTACGAGCAGTACTTC. The V call is TRBV29-1, the J call TRBJ2-7, with a weak D call TRBD1 (6 bases). Germline loops: CDR1 SQVTM, CDR2 ANQGSEA. V lost 3 bases, J lost 0 bases, and 12 bases lay in between. This CDR3 spans 14 amino acids.